The rows below give T cell receptor beta chains drawn from one sample of a study of blood T cell repertoires in COVID-19. Only in-frame clones appear in the TCRdb table, and some are missing; sequencing was by immunoSEQ multiplex PCR. The table records about 26,000 clones, around 89% of them present only once. What was sequenced was peripheral blood. The receptors here all came from a man aged 70 or older with acute or convalescent COVID-19. Both conserved end residues are part of each CDR3. Each record gives: clone size, J gene, V gene, D gene, CDR3 protein, CDR3 DNA. The D gene is left open where the match is weak. Part of the rows lack a size; the others show once, few, many or a class for expanded clones.

NA	TRBJ2-3	TRBV5-6	TRBD2	CASSQLARGLSTDTQYF	TGTGCCAGCAGCCAACTAGCGCGGGGACTCAGCACAGATACGCAGTATTTT
NA	TRBJ1-1	TRBV23-1	TRBD1	CASSQDPGQMNTEAFF	TGCGCCAGCAGTCAAGACCCGGGACAGATGAACACTGAAGCTTTCTTT
NA	TRBJ2-5	TRBV5-8	NA	CASQGLEETQYF	TGTGCCAGCCAGGGACTGGAAGAGACCCAGTACTTC
NA	TRBJ2-1	TRBV2	TRBD1	CASSEGGQGSDEQFF	TGTGCCAGCAGTGAAGGGGGACAGGGTTCCGATGAGCAGTTCTTC
NA	TRBJ1-6	TRBV6-5	NA	CASRQVGNSPLHF	TGTGCCAGCAGACAGGTTGGCAATTCACCCCTCCACTTT
NA	TRBJ1-1	TRBV29-1	NA	CSVQGQPNTEAFF	TGCAGCGTTCAAGGACAGCCGAACACTGAAGCTTTCTTT
NA	TRBJ2-5	TRBV27	TRBD2	CASSNSSGQETQYF	TGTGCCAGCAGTAACTCTAGCGGCCAAGAGACCCAGTACTTC
NA	TRBJ1-5	TRBV25-1	NA	CASSAGLEQPQHF	TGTGCCAGCAGTGCAGGGTTGGAGCAGCCCCAGCATTTT
NA	TRBJ1-2	TRBV5-4	NA	CASSSGAGGGYGYTF	TGTGCCAGCAGCTCTGGGGCGGGGGGCGGCTATGGCTACACCTTC
NA	TRBJ1-1	TRBV28	TRBD1	CASSLRGLGTEAFF	TGTGCCAGCAGTTTAAGGGGGCTGGGGACTGAAGCTTTCTTT
NA	TRBJ1-6	TRBV28	NA	CASRAGQRYSPLHF	TGTGCCAGCAGGGCAGGACAGAGATATTCACCCCTCCACTTT
NA	TRBJ1-1	TRBV7-9	NA	CAIQLDRNTEAFF	TGTGCCATTCAGCTCGACAGGAACACTGAAGCTTTCTTT
NA	TRBJ2-3	TRBV28	NA	CASSEEGTQYF	TGTGCCAGCAGTGAGGAAGGTACGCAGTATTTT
NA	TRBJ2-2	TRBV19	NA	CASSTDRSSWELFF	TGTGCCAGTAGCACCGACAGGTCCAGCTGGGAGCTGTTTTTT
NA	TRBJ2-3	TRBV7-3	TRBD2	CASSPSGRATDTQYF	TGTGCCAGCAGCCCTAGCGGGAGGGCCACAGATACGCAGTATTTT
NA	TRBJ1-3	TRBV11-2	NA	CASSLVLGFGGNTIYF	TGTGCCAGCAGCTTAGTTCTAGGATTTGGAGGAAACACCATATATTTT
NA	TRBJ2-1	TRBV10-3	TRBD2	CAIRGGLADSDEQFF	TGTGCCATCAGGGGAGGACTAGCTGACTCGGATGAGCAGTTCTTC
NA	TRBJ2-5	TRBV12-3/TRBV12-4	NA	CASSLYGETQYF	TGTGCCAGCAGCCTCTACGGGGAGACCCAGTACTTC
NA	TRBJ1-5	TRBV18	TRBD1	CASSPVQGESNQPQHF	TGTGCCAGCTCACCAGTACAGGGGGAGAGCAATCAGCCCCAGCATTTT
NA	TRBJ1-6	TRBV4-3	NA	CASSHDTVSYNSPLHF	TGCGCCAGCAGCCATGATACAGTCTCCTATAATTCACCCCTCCACTTT
NA	TRBJ2-1	TRBV5-1	TRBD2	CASSGGLAGSNNEQFF	TGCGCCAGCAGCGGGGGACTAGCGGGCTCGAACAATGAGCAGTTCTTC
NA	TRBJ1-4	TRBV12-2	NA	CASRLGRRGHEKLFF	TGTGCAAGTCGCTTAGGGCGGAGGGGGCACGAAAAACTGTTTTTT
NA	TRBJ1-1	TRBV10-3	TRBD1	CAISESRGPTEAFF	TGTGCCATCAGTGAGAGCAGGGGGCCCACTGAAGCTTTCTTT
NA	TRBJ2-4	TRBV4-1	NA	CASSQVIKQLAKNIQYF	TGCGCCAGCAGCCAAGTGATAAAACAGTTAGCCAAAAACATTCAGTACTTC
NA	TRBJ1-2	TRBV7-9	NA	CASSQSRYNYGYTF	TGTGCCAGCAGCCAGTCAAGATACAACTATGGCTACACCTTC
few	TRBJ2-7	TRBV7-2	TRBD1	CASSLQTGGINEQYF	TGTGCCAGCAGCTTGCAGACAGGGGGCATCAACGAGCAGTACTTC
NA	TRBJ2-3	TRBV5-4	TRBD1	CASSAGTGADTQYF	TGTGCCAGCAGCGCCGGGACAGGGGCAGATACGCAGTATTTT
once	TRBJ1-1	TRBV7-3	TRBD1	CASSLLLTGTGEAFF	TGTGCCAGCAGCTTATTGCTCACCGGGACAGGTGAAGCTTTCTTT
NA	TRBJ1-2	TRBV20-1	NA	CSARGGDGYTF	TGCAGTGCAAGAGGGGGAGATGGCTACACCTTC
NA	TRBJ1-1	TRBV21-1	NA	CASSKGEGMNTEAFF	TGTGCCAGCAGCAAAGGGGAGGGTATGAACACTGAAGCTTTCTTT
NA	TRBJ2-3	TRBV29-1	TRBD1	CSVVSQGATDTQYF	TGCAGCGTTGTATCACAGGGGGCTACAGATACGCAGTATTTT
NA	TRBJ1-1	TRBV2	NA	CASSRQGLITEAFF	TGTGCCAGCAGTCGGCAGGGGTTGATCACTGAAGCTTTCTTT
NA	TRBJ1-2	TRBV28	TRBD1	CASSLSTITGDYGYTF	TGTGCCAGCAGTTTATCGACTATTACAGGGGACTATGGCTACACCTTC
NA	TRBJ2-7	TRBV10-3	TRBD1	CAIRGGRDRVHF	TGTGCCATCAGGGGGGGCCGGGACAGGGTCCACTTC
NA	TRBJ2-1	TRBV5-6	TRBD2	CASSLTSGISYNEQFF	TGTGCCAGCAGCCTTACTAGCGGGATATCGTACAATGAGCAGTTCTTC
NA	TRBJ1-2	TRBV28	TRBD1	CASSLETTGGASYGYTF	TGTGCCAGCAGTTTAGAAACTACAGGGGGCGCAAGCTATGGCTACACCTTC
NA	TRBJ2-7	TRBV4-3	TRBD2	CASSQTRSLAGQGSSYEQYF	TGCGCCAGCAGCCAAACCCGGAGCCTAGCGGGGCAGGGGAGCTCCTACGAGCAGTACTTC
NA	TRBJ2-5	TRBV19	TRBD1	CASSAAGTEKETQYF	TGTGCCAGTAGTGCCGCCGGGACAGAGAAAGAGACCCAGTACTTC
NA	TRBJ1-4	TRBV4-3	NA	CASSQDLSSNEKLFF	TGCGCCAGCAGCCAAGATTTGAGTTCTAATGAAAAACTGTTTTTT
NA	TRBJ1-1	TRBV5-4	TRBD1	CASSLGSGGKTEAFF	TGTGCCAGCAGCTTGGGGTCAGGGGGTAAGACTGAAGCTTTCTTT
NA	TRBJ2-3	TRBV3-1/TRBV3-2	TRBD2	CASSPHRTSGSTDTQYF	TGTGCCAGCAGCCCACATAGAACTAGCGGGAGCACAGATACGCAGTATTTT
NA	TRBJ2-1	TRBV7-3	TRBD2	CASSLIAGVTYNEQFF	TGTGCCAGCAGCTTAATAGCGGGAGTTACCTACAATGAGCAGTTCTTC
NA	TRBJ2-7	TRBV19	TRBD1	CASSITAGGRYEQYF	TGTGCCAGTAGTATAACGGCAGGGGGCCGGTACGAGCAGTACTTC
NA	TRBJ1-6	TRBV12-3/TRBV12-4	TRBD1	CASSWDSNSPLHF	TGTGCCAGCAGTTGGGACAGTAATTCACCCCTCCACTTT
NA	TRBJ2-2	TRBV27	TRBD1	CASSHRQGRNTGELFF	TGTGCCAGCAGTCACCGACAGGGAAGGAACACCGGGGAGCTGTTTTTT
NA	TRBJ1-1	TRBV9	NA	CASSDGVMNTEAFF	TGTGCCAGCAGCGACGGAGTTATGAACACTGAAGCTTTCTTT
NA	TRBJ2-7	TRBV5-1	NA	CASSAGGHPAYEQYF	TGCGCCAGCTCGGCCGGAGGGCACCCTGCCTACGAGCAGTACTTC
NA	TRBJ1-3	TRBV18	NA	CASSQGNSFSGNTIYF	TGTGCCAGCTCACAGGGGAACAGCTTCTCTGGAAACACCATATATTTT